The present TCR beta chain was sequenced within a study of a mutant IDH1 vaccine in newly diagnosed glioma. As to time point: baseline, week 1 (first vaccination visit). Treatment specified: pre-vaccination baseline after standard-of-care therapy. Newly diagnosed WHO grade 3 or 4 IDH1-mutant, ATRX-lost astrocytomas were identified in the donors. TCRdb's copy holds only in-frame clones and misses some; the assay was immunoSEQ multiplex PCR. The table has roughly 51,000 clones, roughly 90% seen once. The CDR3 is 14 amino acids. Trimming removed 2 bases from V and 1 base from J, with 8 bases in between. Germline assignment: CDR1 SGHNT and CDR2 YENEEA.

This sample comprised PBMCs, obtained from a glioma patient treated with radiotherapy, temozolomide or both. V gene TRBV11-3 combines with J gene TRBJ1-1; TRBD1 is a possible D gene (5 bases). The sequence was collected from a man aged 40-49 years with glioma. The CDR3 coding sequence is TGTGCCAGCAGCTTAAAGGGGACGAACACTGAAGCTTTCTTT. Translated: CASSLKGTNTEAFF.